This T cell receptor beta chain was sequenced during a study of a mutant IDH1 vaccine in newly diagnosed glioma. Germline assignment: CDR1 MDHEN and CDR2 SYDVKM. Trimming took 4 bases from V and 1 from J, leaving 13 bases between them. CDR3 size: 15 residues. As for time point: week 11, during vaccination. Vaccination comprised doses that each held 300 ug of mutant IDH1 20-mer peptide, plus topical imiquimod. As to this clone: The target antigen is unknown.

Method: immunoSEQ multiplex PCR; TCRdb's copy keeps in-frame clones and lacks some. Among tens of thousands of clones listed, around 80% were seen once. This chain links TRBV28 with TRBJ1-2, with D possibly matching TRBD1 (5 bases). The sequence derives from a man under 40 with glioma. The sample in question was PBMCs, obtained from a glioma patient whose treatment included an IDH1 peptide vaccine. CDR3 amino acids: CASSSPQGRNYGYTF. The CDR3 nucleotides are TGTGCCAGCAGTTCCCCTCAGGGCCGTAACTATGGCTACACCTTC.